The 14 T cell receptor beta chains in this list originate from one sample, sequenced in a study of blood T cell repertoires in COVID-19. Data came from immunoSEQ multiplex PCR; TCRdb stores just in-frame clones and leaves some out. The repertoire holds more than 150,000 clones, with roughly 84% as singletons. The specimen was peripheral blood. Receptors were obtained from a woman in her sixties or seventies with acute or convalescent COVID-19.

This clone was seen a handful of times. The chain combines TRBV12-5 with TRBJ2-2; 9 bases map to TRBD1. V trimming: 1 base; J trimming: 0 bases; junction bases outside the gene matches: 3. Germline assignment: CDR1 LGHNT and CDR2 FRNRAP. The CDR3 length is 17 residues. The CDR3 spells CASGLAGQGPNTGELFF. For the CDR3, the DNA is TGTGCTAGTGGTTTGGCGGGACAGGGCCCGAACACCGGGGAGCTGTTTTTT.

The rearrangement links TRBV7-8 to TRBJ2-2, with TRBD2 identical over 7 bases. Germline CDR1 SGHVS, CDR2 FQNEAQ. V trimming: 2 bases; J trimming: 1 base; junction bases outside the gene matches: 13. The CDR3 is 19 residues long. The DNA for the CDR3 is TGTGCCAGCAGCTTAATTTGGATCCGTCAGCGGGGGAACACCGGGGAGCTGTTTTTT. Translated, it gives CASSLIWIRQRGNTGELFF.

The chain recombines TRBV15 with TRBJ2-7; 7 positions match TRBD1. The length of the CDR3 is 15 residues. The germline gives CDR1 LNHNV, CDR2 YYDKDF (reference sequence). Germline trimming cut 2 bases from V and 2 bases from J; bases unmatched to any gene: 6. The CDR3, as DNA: TGTGCCACCAGCAGACTGTCCGGGACAGCCTACGAGCAGTACTTC. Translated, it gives CATSRLSGTAYEQYF.

CDR3 protein: CASSLVQGREAFF. CDR3 DNA: TGTGCCAGCAGCTTAGTCCAGGGTCGTGAAGCTTTCTTT. The chain links TRBV5-6 to TRBJ1-1, with D possibly TRBD1 on 5 matching bases. V lost 2 bases to trimming and J lost 7 bases, with 12 bases between them. The CDR3 has 13 residues. Looked up from germline, CDR1 is SGHDT and CDR2 is YYEEEE. The full variable domain, completed using reference TRBV5-6 and TRBJ1-1, is DAGVTQSPTHLIKTRGQQVTLRCSPKSGHDTVSWYQQALGQGPQFIFQYYEEEERQRGNFPDRFSGHQFPNYSSELNVNALLLGDSALYLCASSLVQGREAFFGQGTRLTVV.

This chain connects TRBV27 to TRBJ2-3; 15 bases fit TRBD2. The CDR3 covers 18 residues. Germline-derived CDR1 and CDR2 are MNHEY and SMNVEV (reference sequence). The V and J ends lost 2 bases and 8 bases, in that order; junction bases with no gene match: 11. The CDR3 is CASSLRSGTSGGRGTQYF. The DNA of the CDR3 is TGTGCCAGCAGTTTACGGTCCGGGACTAGCGGGGGGCGAGGTACGCAGTATTTT.

In DNA form, the CDR3 reads TGTGCCAGCAGCACGGAGGGGGGGCGAGAGACCCAGTACTTC. Its translation is CASSTEGGRETQYF. The chain joins TRBV9 to TRBJ2-5; D perhaps matches TRBD2 (7 bases). The CDR3 extends over 14 amino acids. Germline CDR1 and CDR2: SGDLS and YYNGEE. The V end lost 4 bases, the J end lost 4 bases, and 14 bases lay between the germline ends.

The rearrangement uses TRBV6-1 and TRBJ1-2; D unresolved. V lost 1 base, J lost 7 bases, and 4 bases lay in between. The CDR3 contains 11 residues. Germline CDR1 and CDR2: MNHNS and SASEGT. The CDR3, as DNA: TGTGCCAGCAGTGAAGGTCTTGGCTACACCTTC. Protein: CASSEGLGYTF.

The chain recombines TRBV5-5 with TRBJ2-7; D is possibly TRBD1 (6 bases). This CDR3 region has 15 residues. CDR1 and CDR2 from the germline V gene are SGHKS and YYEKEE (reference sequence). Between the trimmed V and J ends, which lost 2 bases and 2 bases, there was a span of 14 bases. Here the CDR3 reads CASSFSAGVTYEQYF. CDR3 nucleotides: TGTGCCAGCAGCTTTTCGGCAGGGGTGACCTACGAGCAGTACTTC.

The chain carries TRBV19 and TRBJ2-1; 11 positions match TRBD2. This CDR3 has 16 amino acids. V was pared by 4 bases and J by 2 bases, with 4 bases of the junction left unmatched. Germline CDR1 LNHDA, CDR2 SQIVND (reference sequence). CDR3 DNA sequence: TGTGCCAGTAGTACAGATAGCGGGGGGGCCTACAATGAGCAGTTCTTC. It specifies CASSTDSGGAYNEQFF. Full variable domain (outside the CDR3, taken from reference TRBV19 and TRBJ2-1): DGGITQSPKYLFRKEGQNVTLSCEQNLNHDAMYWYRQDPGQGLRLIYYSQIVNDFQKGDIAEGYSVSREKKESFPLTVTSAQKNPTAFYLCASSTDSGGAYNEQFFGPGTRLTVL.

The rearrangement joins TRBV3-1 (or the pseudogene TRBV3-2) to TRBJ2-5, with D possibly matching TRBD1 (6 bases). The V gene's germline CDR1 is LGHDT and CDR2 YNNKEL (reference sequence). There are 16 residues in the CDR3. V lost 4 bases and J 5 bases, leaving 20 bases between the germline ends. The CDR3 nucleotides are TGTGCCAGCAGCCGTCTACAGGGCGCCGGCGGGGAGACCCAGTACTTC. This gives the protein CASSRLQGAGGETQYF.

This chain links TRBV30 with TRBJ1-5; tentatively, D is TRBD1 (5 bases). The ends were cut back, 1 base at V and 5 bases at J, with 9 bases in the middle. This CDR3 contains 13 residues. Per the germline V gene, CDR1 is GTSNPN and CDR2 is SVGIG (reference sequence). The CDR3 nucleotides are TGTGCCTGGAGTGCAGGGTTCGATCAGCCCCAGCATTTT. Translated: CAWSAGFDQPQHF.

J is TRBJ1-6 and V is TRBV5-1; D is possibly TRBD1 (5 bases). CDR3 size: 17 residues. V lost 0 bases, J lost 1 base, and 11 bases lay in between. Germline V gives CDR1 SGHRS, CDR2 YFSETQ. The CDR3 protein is CASSLAQGPSYNSPLHF. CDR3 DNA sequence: TGCGCCAGCAGCTTGGCCCAGGGCCCGTCCTATAATTCACCCCTCCACTTT.

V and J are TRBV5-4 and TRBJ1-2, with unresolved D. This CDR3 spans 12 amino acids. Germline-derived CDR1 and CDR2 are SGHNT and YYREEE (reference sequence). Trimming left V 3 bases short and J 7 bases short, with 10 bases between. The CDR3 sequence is CASSSSRGGYTF. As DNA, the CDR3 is TGTGCCAGCAGCTCTTCACGAGGTGGCTACACCTTC.

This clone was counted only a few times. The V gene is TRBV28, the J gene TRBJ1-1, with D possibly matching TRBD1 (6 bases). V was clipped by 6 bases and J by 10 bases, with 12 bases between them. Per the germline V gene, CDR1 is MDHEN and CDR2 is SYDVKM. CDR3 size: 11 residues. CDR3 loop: CASRRQVGAFF. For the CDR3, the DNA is TGTGCCAGCAGGAGACAGGTGGGAGCTTTCTTT.